A selection of T cell receptor beta chains follows, all from one sample in a study of cytomegalovirus exposure and HLA in healthy donors. Assay: immunoSEQ multiplex PCR; the TCRdb copy retains only in-frame clones and omits some. The sample records some 150,000 clones, approximately 85% being singletons. The specimen sequenced was PBMCs. These receptors came from a woman aged 50 to 65 in good health and CMV-seropositive. The CDR3 runs from the conserved cysteine through the conserved F or W. D genes are given only for firm matches. Expanded clones get a size class; other rows say once, few or many, or leave the size out.

CDR3aa	CDR3nt	d_gene	v_gene	j_gene	abundance
CAWSPTGINYGYTF	TGTGCCTGGAGTCCTACAGGGATTAACTATGGCTACACCTTC	-	TRBV30	TRBJ1-2	-
CASSPGTALNQPQHF	TGCGCCAGCAGCCCCGGGACAGCTTTAAATCAGCCCCAGCATTTT	TRBD1	TRBV5-1	TRBJ1-5	once
CASSITSDRETQYF	TGTGCCAGTAGTATAACGAGCGATCGGGAGACCCAGTACTTC	-	TRBV19	TRBJ2-5	-
CASSLRSSDYEQYF	TGTGCCAGCAGCCTACGAAGTTCCGACTACGAGCAGTACTTC	-	TRBV7-2	TRBJ2-7	-
CSVSEGARETQYF	TGCAGCGTTTCCGAGGGGGCGAGAGAGACCCAGTACTTC	TRBD1	TRBV29-1	TRBJ2-5	-
CASSLGVEANYGYTF	TGCGCCAGCAGCTTGGGGGTAGAGGCTAACTATGGCTACACCTTC	-	TRBV5-1	TRBJ1-2	-
CSARGGNEAFF	TGCAGTGCCCGAGGGGGAAATGAAGCTTTCTTT	-	TRBV20-1	TRBJ1-1	-
CASSTTGGGQPQHF	TGTGCCAGCAGCACGACAGGTGGAGGTCAGCCCCAGCATTTT	-	TRBV9	TRBJ1-5	-
CASSQTASNQPQHF	TGCGCCAGCAGCCAGACAGCTAGCAATCAGCCCCAGCATTTT	-	TRBV4-1	TRBJ1-5	-
CASSLGTSGSYEQYF	TGTGCCAGCAGCTTAGGGACTAGCGGATCCTACGAGCAGTACTTC	TRBD2	TRBV5-4	TRBJ2-7	-
CASSATGTYQETQYF	TGTGCCAGCAGCGCGACAGGGACCTACCAAGAGACCCAGTACTTC	TRBD1	TRBV9	TRBJ2-5	-
CASSKQVEQYF	TGTGCCAGCAGCAAACAGGTGGAGCAGTACTTC	-	TRBV11-2	TRBJ2-7	once
CASSLEGLENTGELFF	TGTGCCAGCAGCTTGGAGGGGCTGGAGAACACCGGGGAGCTGTTTTTT	-	TRBV5-5	TRBJ2-2	few
CASKQKPAYEQYF	TGTGCCAGCAAGCAAAAGCCGGCCTACGAGCAGTACTTC	-	TRBV7-8	TRBJ2-7	few
CASSDAGKFYGYTF	TGTGCCAGCAGTGACGCAGGGAAATTCTATGGCTACACCTTC	-	TRBV25-1	TRBJ1-2	-
CASSTTGYTEAFF	TGTGCCAGCAGCACGACAGGGTACACTGAAGCTTTCTTT	TRBD1	TRBV11-3	TRBJ1-1	-
CASRTQGAQETQYF	TGTGCCAGCAGGACACAGGGGGCTCAAGAGACCCAGTACTTC	TRBD1	TRBV6-5	TRBJ2-5	-
CASSLLAGTDTQYF	TGTGCCAGCAGCCTCCTAGCGGGGACAGATACGCAGTATTTT	TRBD2	TRBV5-4	TRBJ2-3	once
CASSLGASGYYEQYF	TGTGCCAGCAGTTTAGGGGCTAGCGGGTACTACGAGCAGTACTTC	TRBD2	TRBV28	TRBJ2-7	-
CATSRDLRQPQHF	TGTGCCACCAGCAGAGATCTTCGTCAGCCCCAGCATTTT	-	TRBV15	TRBJ1-5	-
CASSLDRAVSPLHF	TGTGCCAGCAGTTTGGACAGGGCAGTTTCACCCCTCCACTTT	TRBD1	TRBV6-6	TRBJ1-6	-
CASSVVLWRTTNTGELFF	TGTGCCAGCAGCGTAGTTTTGTGGCGGACTACGAACACCGGGGAGCTGTTTTTT	-	TRBV9	TRBJ2-2	-
CASTPGGGIPYEQYF	TGTGCCAGCACCCCCGGGGGGGGGATCCCCTACGAGCAGTACTTC	TRBD2	TRBV28	TRBJ2-7	few
CSVSVIGGLSGNTIYF	TGCAGCGTTTCGGTCATCGGGGGGCTCTCTGGAAACACCATATATTTT	-	TRBV29-1	TRBJ1-3	-
CASSLGSGGNTIYF	TGTGCCAGCAGCTTAGGTTCGGGAGGAAACACCATATATTTT	-	TRBV11-2	TRBJ1-3	-
CATRASGSTDTQYF	TGTGCCACCAGAGCGTCCGGGAGCACAGATACGCAGTATTTT	-	TRBV15	TRBJ2-3	-
CASRAAGTSRTLAKNSQYF	TGTGCCAGCAGGGCCGCCGGGACTAGCAGGACCCTAGCCAAAAACAGTCAGTACTTC	TRBD2	TRBV2	TRBJ2-4	-
CASSPPPPGTQYF	TGTGCCAGCAGCCCTCCCCCGCCGGGGACCCAGTACTTC	-	TRBV7-2	TRBJ2-5	-
CASSIRDRAYNEQFF	TGCGCCAGCAGCATTCGGGACAGGGCATACAATGAGCAGTTCTTC	TRBD1	TRBV5-1	TRBJ2-1	-
CASSVRGNTEAFF	TGTGCCAGCAGCGTCAGGGGAAACACTGAAGCTTTCTTT	-	TRBV7-6	TRBJ1-1	-
CASSAPSHYNEQFF	TGTGCCAGCAGTGCTCCTAGTCACTACAATGAGCAGTTCTTC	-	TRBV25-1	TRBJ2-1	-
CASSVTSGIYEQYF	TGTGCCAGCAGTGTCACTAGCGGGATCTACGAGCAGTACTTC	TRBD2	TRBV6-5	TRBJ2-7	few
CASTNSQVSGANGLTF	TGCGCCAGCACTAACAGCCAAGTCTCTGGGGCCAACGGCCTGACTTTC	-	TRBV5-1	TRBJ2-6	-
CASSQIVGRGNEKLFF	TGTGCCAGCAGCCAAATCGTTGGCAGGGGAAATGAAAAACTGTTTTTT	-	TRBV14	TRBJ1-4	-
CASSEEVAGADGSGNTIYF	TGTGCCAGCAGTGAAGAGGTGGCAGGGGCAGACGGCTCTGGAAACACCATATATTTT	-	TRBV6-1	TRBJ1-3	once
CASSQTGAKNIQYF	TGTGCCAGCAGTCAAACAGGGGCCAAAAACATTCAGTACTTC	-	TRBV6-5	TRBJ2-4	-
CASSFRGALSSYNEQFF	TGCGCCAGCAGCTTCAGGGGGGCCTTGAGCTCCTACAATGAGCAGTTCTTC	-	TRBV5-1	TRBJ2-1	-
CASNLDRNTEAFF	TGTGCCAGCAATCTTGACAGGAACACTGAAGCTTTCTTT	-	TRBV2	TRBJ1-1	-
CASSFEFPPSRLHF	TGTGCCAGCAGTTTTGAATTCCCACCGTCCCGGCTCCACTTT	-	TRBV6-6	TRBJ1-6	-
CASSLVGRQGAGRGYTF	TGTGCCAGCAGCTTAGTCGGACGGCAGGGGGCCGGTAGAGGCTACACCTTC	TRBD1	TRBV5-4	TRBJ1-2	once
CASMAVGWSNEQYF	TGTGCCAGCATGGCGGTCGGGTGGAGTAACGAGCAGTACTTC	-	TRBV2	TRBJ2-7	-
CASSPGAETEDQETQYF	TGTGCCAGCAGCCCGGGAGCGGAGACTGAGGACCAAGAGACCCAGTACTTC	-	TRBV7-9	TRBJ2-5	-
CASSRDPGTSGYFTSTDTQYF	TGTGCCAGCAGCCGAGACCCCGGGACTAGCGGGTACTTTACTAGCACAGATACGCAGTATTTT	TRBD2	TRBV4-2	TRBJ2-3	-
CASSYSGGRAGELFF	TGTGCCAGCAGTTACTCTGGCGGGAGGGCCGGGGAGCTGTTTTTT	TRBD2	TRBV6-6	TRBJ2-2	-
CASSEGLAGVDTQYF	TGTGCCAGCAGTGAAGGACTAGCGGGAGTGGATACGCAGTATTTT	TRBD2	TRBV2	TRBJ2-3	few
CATSRETADQPQHF	TGTGCCACCAGCAGAGAAACAGCAGACCAGCCCCAGCATTTT	-	TRBV15	TRBJ1-5	-
CASSLGGAKNIQYF	TGTGCCAGCAGCTTAGGAGGGGCCAAAAACATTCAGTACTTC	-	TRBV7-9	TRBJ2-4	-
CASSYRGGTQYF	TGTGCCAGCAGTTACCGGGGGGGTACGCAGTATTTT	TRBD2	TRBV6-5	TRBJ2-3	-
CASSLSLNTEAFF	TGTGCCAGCAGCTTAAGCCTGAACACTGAAGCTTTCTTT	-	TRBV7-2	TRBJ1-1	-
CSVVRGSSYNEQFF	TGCAGCGTTGTCAGGGGGAGCTCCTACAATGAGCAGTTCTTC	TRBD1	TRBV29-1	TRBJ2-1	-
CASSLEYTEAFF	TGTGCCAGCAGTCTGGAGTACACTGAAGCTTTCTTT	-	TRBV28	TRBJ1-1	-